This T cell receptor beta chain is from a study of CD8+CD57+ T cells in acquired aplastic anemia. Study as a whole: Each DNA sample taken from sorted CD4+ and CD8+ cells came to about 3.2 ug on average. Study-level points and caveats: No significant difference in CD8+ Simpson's diversity was found between patients and controls.

The ends were cut back, 1 base at V and 4 bases at J, with 16 bases in the middle. Germline V lookup: CDR1 SGHVS, CDR2 FQNEAQ. CDR3 length: 16 amino acids. Flow cytometry had shown expanded CD8+CD57+ cells in the patients chosen for sequencing. Every patient had severe acquired aplastic anemia. TCR beta VDJ combinations and CDR3 sequences were profiled from genomic DNA. MiXCR was run by TCRdb on the reads, yielding one entry per CDR3 protein. The sample lists about 200,000 distinct CDR3 sequences; under 55% were seen once. A word on this clonotype: The antigen remains unidentified.

This chain uses TRBV7-8 with TRBJ1-1; the D is unclear. The source is a human donor with aplastic anemia. Sample: sorted CD4+, CD8+, or CD8+CD57+ T cells (not recorded which) from PBMCs. The CDR3 region is CASSLVEVRLFTEAFF. CDR3 DNA: TGTGCCAGCAGCTTAGTGGAAGTCAGATTATTCACTGAAGCTTTCTTT.